This TCR beta chain was captured by sequencing in a study of blood T cell repertoires in COVID-19. Background on the study: Italy, Spain and the United States were the sources of the convalescent and acute COVID-19 samples. PBMCs, B-cell-depleted T cells, or T cells provided the cDNA or gDNA that made up the material.

This clone was recorded once. Methods used by the authors: Scientists estimated how many nucleated cells there were by amplifying reference gene primers. Sequencing was performed with immunoSEQ multiplex PCR; in TCRdb, only in-frame clones are kept and a portion is missing. D and trimming were read from the DNA, whereas the V and J calls and clone size are those reported in that table. The table has 400,000 or so clones, about 90% seen once. Enrolment of Seattle patients took place during active infection, and they were followed longitudinally. Unmatched junction bases numbered 6, after V lost 4 bases and J lost 5 bases. The CDR3 is made up of 14 amino acids. Germline CDR1 reads LGHDT; CDR2 reads YNNKEL (reference sequence).

V usage is TRBV3-1 (or the pseudogene TRBV3-2) and J usage is TRBJ1-1; TRBD1 matches 8 bases. What was sequenced was peripheral blood. The TCR was taken from a man aged 18 to 35 with COVID-19, enrolled during active disease. In DNA form, the CDR3 reads TGTGCCAGCAGCCCCTCGGACAGGGATACTGAAGCTTTCTTT. It codes for CASSPSDRDTEAFF.